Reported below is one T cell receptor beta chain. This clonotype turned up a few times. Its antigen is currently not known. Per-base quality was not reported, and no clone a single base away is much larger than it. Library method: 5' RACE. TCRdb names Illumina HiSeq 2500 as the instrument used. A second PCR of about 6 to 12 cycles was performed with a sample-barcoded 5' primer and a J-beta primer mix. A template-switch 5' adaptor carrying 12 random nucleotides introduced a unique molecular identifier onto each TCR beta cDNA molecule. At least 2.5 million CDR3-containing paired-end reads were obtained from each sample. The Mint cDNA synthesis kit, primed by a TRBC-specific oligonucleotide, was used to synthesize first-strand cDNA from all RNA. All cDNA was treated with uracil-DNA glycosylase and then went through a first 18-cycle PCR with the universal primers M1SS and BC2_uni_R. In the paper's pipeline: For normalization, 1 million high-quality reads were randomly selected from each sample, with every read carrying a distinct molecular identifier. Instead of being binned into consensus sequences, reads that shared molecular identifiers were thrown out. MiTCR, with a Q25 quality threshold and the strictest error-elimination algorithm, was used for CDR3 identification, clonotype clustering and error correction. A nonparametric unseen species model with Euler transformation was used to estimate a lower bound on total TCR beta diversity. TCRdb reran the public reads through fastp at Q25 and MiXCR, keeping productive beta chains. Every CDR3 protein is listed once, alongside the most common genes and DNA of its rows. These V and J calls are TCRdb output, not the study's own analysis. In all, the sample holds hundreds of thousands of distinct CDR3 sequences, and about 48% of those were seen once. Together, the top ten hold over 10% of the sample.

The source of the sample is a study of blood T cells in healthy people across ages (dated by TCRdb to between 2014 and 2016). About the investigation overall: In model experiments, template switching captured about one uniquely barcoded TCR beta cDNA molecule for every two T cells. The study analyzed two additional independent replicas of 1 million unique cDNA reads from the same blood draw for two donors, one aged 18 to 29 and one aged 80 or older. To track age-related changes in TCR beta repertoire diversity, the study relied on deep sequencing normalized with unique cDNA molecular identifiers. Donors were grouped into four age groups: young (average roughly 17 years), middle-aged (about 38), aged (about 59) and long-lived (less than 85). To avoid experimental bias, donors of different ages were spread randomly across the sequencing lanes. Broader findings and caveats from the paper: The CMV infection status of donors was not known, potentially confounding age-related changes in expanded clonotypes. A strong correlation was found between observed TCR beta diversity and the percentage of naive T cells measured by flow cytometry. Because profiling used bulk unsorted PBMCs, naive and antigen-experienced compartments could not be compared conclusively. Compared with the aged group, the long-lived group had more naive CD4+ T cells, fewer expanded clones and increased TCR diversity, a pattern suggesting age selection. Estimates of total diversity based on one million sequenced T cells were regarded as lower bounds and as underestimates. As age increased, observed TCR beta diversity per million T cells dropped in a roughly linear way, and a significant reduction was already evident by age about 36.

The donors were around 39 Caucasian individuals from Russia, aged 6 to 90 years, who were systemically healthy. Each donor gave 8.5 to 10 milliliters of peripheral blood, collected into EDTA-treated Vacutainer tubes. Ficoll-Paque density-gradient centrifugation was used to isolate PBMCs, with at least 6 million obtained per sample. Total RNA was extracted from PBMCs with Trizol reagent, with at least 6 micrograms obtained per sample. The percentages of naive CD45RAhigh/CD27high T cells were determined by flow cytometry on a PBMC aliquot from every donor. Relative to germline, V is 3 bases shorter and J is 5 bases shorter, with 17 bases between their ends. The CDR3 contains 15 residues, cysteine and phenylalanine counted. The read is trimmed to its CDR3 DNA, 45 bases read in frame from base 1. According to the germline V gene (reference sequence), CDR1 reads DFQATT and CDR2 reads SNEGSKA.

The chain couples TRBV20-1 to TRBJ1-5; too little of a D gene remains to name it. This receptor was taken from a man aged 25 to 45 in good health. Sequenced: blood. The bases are TGCAGTGCTAGGGAGTCTGGCAGGAGGGATCAGCCCCAGCATTTT. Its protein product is CSARESGRRDQPQHF.